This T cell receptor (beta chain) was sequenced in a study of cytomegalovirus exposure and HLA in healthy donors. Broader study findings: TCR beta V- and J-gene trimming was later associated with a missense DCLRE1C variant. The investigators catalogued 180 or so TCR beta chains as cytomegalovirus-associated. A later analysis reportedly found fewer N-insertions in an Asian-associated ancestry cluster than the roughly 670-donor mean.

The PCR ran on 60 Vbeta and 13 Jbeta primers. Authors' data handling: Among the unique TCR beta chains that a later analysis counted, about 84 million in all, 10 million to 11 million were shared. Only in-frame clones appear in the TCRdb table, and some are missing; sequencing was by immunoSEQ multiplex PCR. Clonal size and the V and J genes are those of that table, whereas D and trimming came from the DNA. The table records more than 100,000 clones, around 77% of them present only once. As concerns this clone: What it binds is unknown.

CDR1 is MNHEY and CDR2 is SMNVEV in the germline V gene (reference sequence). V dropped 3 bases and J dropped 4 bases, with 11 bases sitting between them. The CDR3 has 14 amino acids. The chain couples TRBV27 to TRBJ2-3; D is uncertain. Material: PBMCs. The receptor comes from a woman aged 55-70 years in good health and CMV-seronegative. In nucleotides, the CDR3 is TGTGCCAGCAGTTTGGCACCTGCGGCAGATACGCAGTATTTT. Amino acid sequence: CASSLAPAADTQYF.